The rows below give T cell receptor beta chains drawn from one sample of a study of CD8 T cells in ankylosing spondylitis. TCRdb re-analysed the 5' RACE reads in MiXCR, keeping a single row per CDR3 protein. This sample has about 260,000 distinct CDR3 sequences, with about 20% found just once. The source material was blood, either unsorted or a sorted T cell fraction (not recorded which). All receptors come from a male donor with ankylosing spondylitis or in good health (not recorded which). Both conserved end residues are part of each CDR3.

v_gene,j_gene,CDR3aa
TRBV20-1,TRBJ2-2,CSARRTYTGELFF
TRBV12-3/TRBV12-4,TRBJ2-4,CASSLNRWNIQYF
TRBV6-5,TRBJ2-2,CASSYSGLNTGELFF
TRBV12-3/TRBV12-4,TRBJ1-6,CASRFGRPTSEDNSPLHF
TRBV30,TRBJ2-5,CAWSVMSGQETQYF
TRBV5-1,TRBJ1-6,CASSLKSGQGTPPLHF
TRBV5-1,TRBJ2-1,CASSLQDTYNEQFF
TRBV28,TRBJ1-4,CASTRVFGRRSEKLFF
TRBV5-1,TRBJ1-5,CASSPGEGRNQPQHF
TRBV28,TRBJ2-3,CASSDVLASDTQYF
TRBV20-1,TRBJ2-1,CSARAGLAGRSDNEQFF
TRBV6-5,TRBJ2-1,CASSYSAGGVYNEQFF
TRBV5-1,TRBJ2-3,CASSLDGQPFTDTQYF
TRBV12-3/TRBV12-4,TRBJ1-2,CASSGGQGHGYTF
TRBV5-5,TRBJ2-5,CASSLRGATLGEETQYF
TRBV20-1,TRBJ2-5,CSARQEETQYF
TRBV7-2,TRBJ2-3,CASSLRKGQGIADTQYF
TRBV5-1,TRBJ2-5,CASSGGLGELETQYF
TRBV6-1,TRBJ2-5,CASSGQSFQETQYF
TRBV20-1,TRBJ2-2,CSARDRLAGANTGELFF
TRBV2,TRBJ1-1,CASSDLGVTRENTEAFF
TRBV12-3/TRBV12-4,TRBJ2-5,CASSFSGHGTQYF
TRBV9,TRBJ2-5,CASSSSAGRETQYF
TRBV29-1,TRBJ1-2,CSVDARGETF
TRBV12-3/TRBV12-4,TRBJ1-3,CASSLARVTPSGNTIYF